The 25 T cell receptor beta chains reported below all come from one sample, sequenced in a study of human T cells and chemical hapten exposure. TCRdb fed the RACE reads into MiXCR, producing one record per CDR3 protein. The sample has 300,000 to 450,000 distinct CDR3 sequences; more than 4.5% are singletons. As to time point: pre-sensitization, week 0. The treatment here: therapeutic diphenylcyclopropenone sensitization with weekly scalp DPC. Sequencing was performed on whole blood, taken in connection with sensitization to the hapten diphenylcyclopropenone (DPC). These receptors were obtained from a woman between 50 and 59 years old with alopecia areata. Some clones in this sample may be carry-over from other donors' samples.

This clonotype appeared a few times. The chain uses TRBV9 and TRBJ1-1; no reliable D call. This CDR3 spans 12 amino acids. The germline CDR1 and CDR2 sequences are SGDLS and YYNGEE. V was trimmed by 3 bases and J by 7 bases, leaving 10 bases between them. The CDR3 loop is CASSGDGFEAFF. The DNA of the CDR3 is TGTGCCAGCAGCGGAGACGGATTTGAAGCTTTCTTT.

This clonotype was counted ten times or more. J is TRBJ2-3 and V is TRBV5-1, with D perhaps assigned TRBD1 or TRBD2 (6 bases each). The CDR3 is 14 amino acids. The germline V gene has CDR1 SGHRS and CDR2 YFSETQ. V lost 7 bases, J lost 2 bases, and 14 bases lay in between. The CDR3 region is CASAARGLTDTQYF. CDR3 nucleotides: TGCGCCAGCGCGGCTCGGGGGCTCACAGATACGCAGTATTTT.

The sample holds many counts of this clonotype. The chain carries TRBV15 and TRBJ1-2; the match to TRBD1 covers 7 bases. The V gene's germline CDR1 is LNHNV and CDR2 YYDKDF (reference sequence). After removal of 4 bases from V and 10 bases from J, the junction contained 6 bases not matched to a gene. This CDR3 comprises 12 residues. The CDR3 DNA sequence: TGTGCCACCAGCACGGGCACAGGGGCCTACACCTTC. Its protein product is CATSTGTGAYTF.

The chain is built from TRBV5-1 and TRBJ2-5; TRBD1 or TRBD2 may be the D gene (5 bases each). The germline V gene encodes CDR1 SGHRS and CDR2 YFSETQ. The CDR3 covers 15 residues. The germline V and J ends were trimmed by 3 bases and 1 base, with 13 bases remaining between them. CDR3 DNA sequence: TGCGCCAGCAGCTCCTTCTTTGGGGGCCAAGAGACCCAGTACTTC. This gives the protein CASSSFFGGQETQYF.

This clonotype was seen a handful of times. The gene calls are TRBV7-2 and TRBJ1-6, with TRBD1 matching 9 bases. Germline-derived CDR1 and CDR2 are SGHTA and FQGNSA. Trimming at V came to 5 bases and at J to 10 bases, leaving 6 bases not matched to a gene. This CDR3 region has 14 residues. For the CDR3, the DNA is TGTGCCAGCAGCGGGACAGGGATAGTCTCACCCCTCCACTTT. Encoded protein: CASSGTGIVSPLHF.

There are many counts of this clonotype. V gene TRBV5-1 combines with J gene TRBJ2-7; 8 nucleotides agree with TRBD2. Looked up from germline, CDR1 is SGHRS and CDR2 is YFSETQ. The ends lost 4 bases at V and 6 bases at J; junction bases unmatched: 15. The CDR3 has 16 amino acids. In DNA, the CDR3 is TGCGCCAGCAGCCCTCCGGGATCGGGAGGGCCAAGCGAGCAGTACTTC. Protein sequence: CASSPPGSGGPSEQYF.

This clonotype came up a few times. The V call is TRBV12-5, the J call TRBJ2-1, with D possibly being TRBD1 or TRBD2 (5 bases each). The CDR3 covers 12 residues. Trimming took 2 bases from V and 10 from J, leaving 9 bases between them. Germline values: CDR1 LGHNT, CDR2 FRNRAP. CDR3 region: CASGLTRGEQFF. The CDR3 DNA is TGTGCTAGTGGTTTGACTCGGGGCGAGCAGTTCTTC. Filled out from reference TRBV12-5 and TRBJ2-1, the complete variable domain reads DARVTQTPRHKVTEMGQEVTMRCQPILGHNTVFWYRQTMMQGLELLAYFRNRAPLDDSGMPKDRFSAEMPDATLATLKIQPSEPRDSAVYFCASGLTRGEQFFGPGTRLTVL.

The table lists this clonotype with many counts. V and J are TRBV6-6 and TRBJ2-2; D might be TRBD2 (5 bases). The CDR3 spans 14 residues. V was pared by 2 bases and J by 1 base, with 5 bases between. The germline CDR1 and CDR2 sequences are MNHNY and SVGAGI (reference sequence). The DNA for the CDR3 is TGTGCCAGCAGTTACCGGGAGAACACCGGGGAGCTGTTTTTT. As protein: CASSYRENTGELFF.

In its sample, this clonotype was seen many times. The chain links TRBV20-1 to TRBJ2-7, with TRBD1 matching over 8 bases. CDR3 length: 15 residues. The V gene end was trimmed by 1 base and the J gene end by 3 bases; junction bases not matched to a gene: 8. CDR1 DFQATT and CDR2 SNEGSKA come from the germline V gene (reference sequence). This CDR3 reads CSARATGGSSYEQYF. The CDR3 nucleotides read TGCAGTGCTAGAGCAACAGGGGGTAGTAGCTACGAGCAGTACTTC.

This clonotype was found a few times. This chain connects TRBV10-3 to TRBJ2-3; D might be TRBD1 or TRBD2, each matching 5 bases. Germline lookup yields CDR1 ENHRY and CDR2 SYGVKD. This CDR3 has 11 amino acids. V shed 6 bases and J shed 6 bases, with 7 bases lying between them. CDR3 sequence reads: CAIRGTDTQYF. As DNA, the CDR3 is TGTGCCATCAGAGGGACGGATACGCAGTATTTT.

This clonotype has only a few counts. The rearrangement uses TRBV5-1 and TRBJ1-4; D remains ambiguous. Trimming stripped 4 bases from V and 6 bases from J, with 10 bases between. CDR1 and CDR2 from the germline V gene are SGHRS and YFSETQ. The CDR3 consists of 13 residues. DNA of the CDR3: TGCGCCAGCAGCGGGAGCGAGGATGAAAAACTGTTTTTT. It specifies CASSGSEDEKLFF.

This clonotype was seen a handful of times. The J gene is TRBJ1-1, the V gene TRBV7-6, with D possibly TRBD1 on 5 matching bases. This CDR3 region has 15 residues. With 3 bases removed from V and 5 bases from J, the gap between germline ends came to 16 bases. Looked up from germline, CDR1 is SGHVS and CDR2 is FNYEAQ. For the CDR3, the DNA is TGTGCCAGCAGCTTTAATGAGGGACGACGGACTGAAGCTTTCTTT. This translates into CASSFNEGRRTEAFF.

This clonotype was picked up a small number of times. This CDR3 is CASSLGLREQYF. The DNA of the CDR3 is TGTGCCAGCAGCCTGGGACTACGAGAGCAGTACTTC. The gene calls are TRBV2 and TRBJ2-7; 7 bases line up with TRBD2. The CDR3 totals 12 residues. The germline gives CDR1 SNHLY, CDR2 FYNNEI. The ends lost 6 bases at V and 7 bases at J; junction bases unmatched: 6.

This clonotype was recorded many times. The gene calls are TRBV3-1 and TRBJ2-7; TRBD2 is a possible D gene (6 bases). CDR3 length: 13 residues. V was shortened by 1 base and J by 6 bases, with 10 bases between the two germline ends. The germline gives CDR1 LGHDT, CDR2 YNNKEL (reference sequence). The CDR3 here is CASSQVDGGEQYF. For the CDR3, the DNA is TGTGCCAGCAGCCAAGTCGACGGGGGCGAGCAGTACTTC.

This clonotype turned up a few times. The chain is built from TRBV20-1 and TRBJ2-3; 13 nucleotides line up with TRBD2. The V gene's germline CDR1 is DFQATT and CDR2 SNEGSKA (reference sequence). This CDR3 region has 14 residues. Trimming at V came to 5 bases and at J to 5 bases, leaving 4 bases not matched to a gene. Here the CDR3 reads CSAGGTSGVDTQYF. The CDR3, as DNA: TGCAGTGCTGGGGGGACTAGCGGGGTAGATACGCAGTATTTT.

This clonotype was recorded at least ten times. The V call is TRBV3-1, the J call TRBJ2-2; weak D call: TRBD1 (6 bases). The CDR3 contains 15 residues. Trimming left V 4 bases short and J 4 bases short, with 13 bases between. Germline V gene sequence: CDR1 LGHDT, CDR2 YNNKEL (reference sequence). CDR3 protein: CASSPPPRGTGELFF. CDR3 sequence (DNA): TGTGCCAGCAGCCCTCCCCCCAGGGGCACCGGGGAGCTGTTTTTT.

In its sample, this clonotype was seen many times. The V call is TRBV2, the J call TRBJ2-1; no definite D call. Germline V lookup: CDR1 SNHLY, CDR2 FYNNEI. The CDR3 has 11 amino acids. V was pared by 4 bases and J by 9 bases, with 7 bases between. The CDR3 DNA sequence: TGTGCCAGCAGTGTATATGGTGAGCAGTTCTTC. This sequence encodes CASSVYGEQFF.

This clonotype was detected a few times. This rearrangement joins TRBV5-1 to TRBJ1-2, with D unclear. Germline V gene data show CDR1 as SGHRS and CDR2 as YFSETQ. The V end lost 0 bases, the J end lost 4 bases, and 13 bases lay between the germline ends. CDR3 size: 15 residues. The CDR3 region is CASSLENSRVYGYTF. The CDR3 coding sequence is TGCGCCAGCAGCTTGGAAAACAGTAGGGTCTATGGCTACACCTTC.

The genes are TRBV5-1 and TRBJ2-3, with D hard to call. CDR3 length: 13 residues. Germline CDR1 SGHRS, CDR2 YFSETQ. Trimming cost V 4 bases and J 0 bases, with 6 bases left between them. The CDR3 DNA reads as TGCGCCAGCAGCCAGTTTAGCACAGATACGCAGTATTTT. This translates into CASSQFSTDTQYF.

The chain uses TRBV4-2 and TRBJ2-3; perhaps TRBD2 as D (6 bases). CDR1 LGHNA and CDR2 YNFKEQ come from the germline V gene. The CDR3 sequence is 17 residues long. V was clipped by 3 bases and J by 1 base, with 17 bases between them. The CDR3 region is CASSHGLATLGTDTQYF. In nucleotides, the CDR3 is TGTGCCAGCAGCCACGGCCTAGCGACTCTCGGCACAGATACGCAGTATTTT.

The chain links TRBV7-2 to TRBJ2-1; the D gene is possibly TRBD2 (5 bases). V lost 5 bases and J lost 9, with 17 bases in between. The CDR3 consists of 14 residues. The germline gives CDR1 SGHTA, CDR2 FQGNSA. The CDR3 spells CASSPPKSGSEQFF. The CDR3 DNA is TGTGCCAGCAGCCCCCCGAAGTCGGGGAGTGAGCAGTTCTTC.

There are many counts of this clonotype. The CDR3 here is CASSLGEVETQYF. The CDR3 DNA is TGTGCCAGCAGCTTGGGAGAGGTCGAGACCCAGTACTTC. V and J are TRBV11-2 and TRBJ2-5, with D possibly matching TRBD2 (5 bases). CDR1 SGHAT and CDR2 FQNNGV come from the germline V gene. The V end lost 3 bases, the J end lost 5 bases, and 10 bases lay between the germline ends. This CDR3 comprises 13 residues.

This clonotype has more than one count but fewer than ten. CDR3: CASRTPGRAEDEAFF. In nucleotides, the CDR3 is TGTGCCAGCAGAACCCCAGGGCGGGCTGAAGATGAAGCTTTCTTT. This chain connects TRBV12-3 or TRBV12-4 to TRBJ1-1; D is perhaps TRBD1 (5 bases). This CDR3 region has 15 residues. Trimming removed 6 bases from V and 7 bases from J, with 21 bases in between.

In its sample, this clonotype was seen many times. The CDR3 DNA is TGTGCCAGCAGTTTCGGGACTAGCGAGTACGAGCAGTACTTC. It is translated as CASSFGTSEYEQYF. The J gene is TRBJ2-7, the V gene TRBV6-6; 10 nucleotides agree with TRBD2. Germline V gene sequence: CDR1 MNHNY, CDR2 SVGAGI (reference sequence). Trimming removed 4 bases from V and 4 bases from J; junction bases left unmatched: 4. The length of the CDR3 is 14 residues.

This clonotype appeared a few times. J is TRBJ2-1 and V is TRBV7-6; possibly TRBD2 for D (6 bases). CDR1 is SGHVS, CDR2 FNYEAQ, per germline. V was cut by 5 bases and J by 5 bases, with 10 bases left in between. CDR3 length: 13 amino acids. The DNA for the CDR3 is TGTGCCAGCAGCCCGATAGCGGACAATGAGCAGTTCTTC. Translating it yields CASSPIADNEQFF.